The 13 T cell receptor beta chains given below trace back to one sample, sequenced in a study of T-cell memory formation after mild COVID-19 (dated by TCRdb to the early 2020s). The library was prepared using 5' RACE. TCRdb shows the sequencer as Illumina NovaSeq 6000. The raw public data were reprocessed by TCRdb itself: fastp quality trimming at Q25, MiXCR clonotype calling, in-frame beta chains only. Each CDR3 protein appears once, grouped with its most common genes and DNA. For this sample the table gives 450,000 to 650,000 distinct CDR3 sequences, of which 15% to 20% were detected only once. In total, the top ten clones hold about 12% of the sample. The sample was PBMCs or a T cell subset sorted from them (not recorded which). The source of these receptors is an adult woman who had mild COVID-19 (a few samples of this study predate the infection). The sample titles of this study are shuffled in the database, so cell type and time point are left out; the donor was told from shared clones.

V and J are TRBV29-1 and TRBJ1-2, with a weak D call TRBD1 (5 bases). V was shortened by 4 bases and J by 4 bases, with 19 bases between the two germline ends. The CDR3 runs 15 residues. Germline V gene sequence: CDR1 SQVTM, CDR2 ANQGSEA. The CDR3 reads CSVAPQALVLYGYTF. CDR3 nucleotides: TGCAGCGTTGCTCCACAGGCCCTCGTACTCTATGGCTACACCTTC.

This chain links TRBV7-3 with TRBJ2-1, with D possibly TRBD2 on 6 matching bases. CDR1 and CDR2 from the germline V gene are SGHTA and FQGTGA. This CDR3 is built from 16 residues. V dropped 2 bases and J dropped 0 bases, with 11 bases sitting between them. DNA for the CDR3: TGTGCCAGCAGCTTAGTAGCGGTTAGCTCCTACAATGAGCAGTTCTTC. It yields the protein CASSLVAVSSYNEQFF.

There are a few counts of this clonotype. This chain connects TRBV20-1 to TRBJ2-5, with D possibly being TRBD2 (6 bases). This CDR3 is 13 amino acids long. V lost 4 bases, J lost 5 bases, and 14 bases lay in between. The germline V gene has CDR1 DFQATT and CDR2 SNEGSKA (reference sequence). CDR3 DNA sequence: TGCAGTGCTATAGGAGGGGTGTCCGAGACCCAGTACTTC. Its protein product is CSAIGGVSETQYF.

This clonotype showed up just a few times. This chain uses TRBV19 with TRBJ2-7; D is possibly TRBD1 or TRBD2 (5 bases each). Germline-derived CDR1 and CDR2 are LNHDA and SQIVND (reference sequence). V lost 5 bases and J lost 9, with 14 bases in between. The CDR3 is 12 amino acids. CDR3 in amino acids: CASSPGREGQYF. The CDR3 nucleotides are TGTGCCAGTAGTCCAGGGCGAGAGGGGCAGTACTTC.

V gene TRBV18 combines with J gene TRBJ1-1; D uncertain. This CDR3 has 13 amino acids. Trimming took 1 base from V and 6 from J, leaving 9 bases between them. Looked up from germline, CDR1 is KGHSH and CDR2 is LQKENI. The CDR3 loop reads CASSPRETAEAFF. CDR3 sequence (DNA): TGTGCCAGCTCACCACGGGAAACGGCTGAAGCTTTCTTT.

This clonotype has more than one count but fewer than ten. The chain recombines TRBV11-3 with TRBJ2-3; 10 bases fit TRBD2. The germline CDR1 and CDR2 sequences are SGHNT and YENEEA. The CDR3 is made up of 16 amino acids. After removal of 5 bases from V and 2 bases from J, the junction contained 7 bases not matched to a gene. DNA of the CDR3: TGTGCCAGCAGCCTTTCCGGGACTAGCGACACAGATACGCAGTATTTT. Its protein is CASSLSGTSDTDTQYF.

This chain joins TRBV4-1 and TRBJ1-5; no firm D call. The CDR3 extends over 12 amino acids. Between the trimmed V and J ends, which lost 0 bases and 6 bases, there was a span of 3 bases. Germline lookup yields CDR1 MGHRA and CDR2 YSYEKL. This CDR3 reads CASSQDGQPQHF. CDR3 nucleotide sequence: TGCGCCAGCAGCCAAGATGGTCAGCCCCAGCATTTT.

This clonotype was detected only a few times. The chain couples TRBV7-7 to TRBJ2-2; perhaps TRBD2 as D (5 bases). Trimming shortened V by 10 bases and J by 0 bases, and 9 bases separated the two germline ends. CDR1 and CDR2 (germline): SSHAT, FNYEAQ (reference sequence). This CDR3 has 13 residues. The CDR3 DNA follows: TGTGCCACGACTACCGCGAACACCGGGGAGCTGTTTTTT. Translated: CATTTANTGELFF. The complete variable domain, with remaining parts taken from reference TRBV7-7 and TRBJ2-2, reads GAGVSQSPRYKVTKRGQDVTLRCDPISSHATLYWYQQALGQGPEFLTYFNYEAQPDKSGLPSDRFSAERPEGSISTLTIQRTEQRDSAMYRCATTTANTGELFFGEGSRLTVL.

V gene TRBV2 combines with J gene TRBJ2-1, with D perhaps matching TRBD1 or TRBD2 (5 bases each). CDR1 SNHLY and CDR2 FYNNEI come from the germline V gene. The CDR3 consists of 11 residues. V was pared by 7 bases and J by 8 bases, with 9 bases between. CDR3 DNA sequence: TGTGCCAGCACCCCGGGGCATGAGCAGTTCTTC. Its translation: CASTPGHEQFF.

The chain employs TRBV3-1 and TRBJ2-1; 12 nucleotides agree with TRBD2. The CDR3 length is 18 residues. Germline lookup yields CDR1 LGHDT and CDR2 YNNKEL (reference sequence). The V gene end was trimmed by 3 bases and the J gene end by 1 base; junction bases not matched to a gene: 7. Here the CDR3 reads CASSQKGLAGGSYNEQFF. CDR3 DNA: TGTGCCAGCAGCCAGAAGGGGCTAGCGGGAGGGTCCTACAATGAGCAGTTCTTC.

This chain uses TRBV25-1 with TRBJ1-3; D is perhaps TRBD1 (5 bases). Trimming took 4 bases from V and 4 from J, leaving 14 bases between them. Germline CDR1 is MGHDK and CDR2 is SYGVNS. The CDR3 spans 15 residues. The CDR3 is CASSGDLWGGNTIYF. CDR3 in DNA: TGTGCCAGCAGTGGCGATCTCTGGGGGGGAAACACCATATATTTT.

This clonotype was recorded once. The CDR3 here is CASSQVRQGLREQYF. The CDR3 DNA is TGCGCCAGCAGCCAAGTTCGACAGGGGCTTCGCGAGCAGTACTTC. The J gene is TRBJ2-7, the V gene TRBV4-3, with TRBD1 identical over 8 bases. Germline V gene data show CDR1 as LGHNA and CDR2 as YSLEER. With 1 base clipped from V and 6 bases from J, the junction kept 8 bases outside the gene matches. This CDR3 region has 15 residues.

This chain uses TRBV7-8 with TRBJ2-4; maybe TRBD2 (6 bases). Between the trimmed V and J ends, which lost 5 bases and 5 bases, there was a span of 19 bases. The CDR3 is 16 amino acids. Germline V lookup: CDR1 SGHVS, CDR2 FQNEAQ. CDR3 amino acids: CASSDRTTSGQNIQYF. The CDR3 DNA reads as TGTGCCAGCAGCGACCGGACTACGAGCGGTCAAAACATTCAGTACTTC.